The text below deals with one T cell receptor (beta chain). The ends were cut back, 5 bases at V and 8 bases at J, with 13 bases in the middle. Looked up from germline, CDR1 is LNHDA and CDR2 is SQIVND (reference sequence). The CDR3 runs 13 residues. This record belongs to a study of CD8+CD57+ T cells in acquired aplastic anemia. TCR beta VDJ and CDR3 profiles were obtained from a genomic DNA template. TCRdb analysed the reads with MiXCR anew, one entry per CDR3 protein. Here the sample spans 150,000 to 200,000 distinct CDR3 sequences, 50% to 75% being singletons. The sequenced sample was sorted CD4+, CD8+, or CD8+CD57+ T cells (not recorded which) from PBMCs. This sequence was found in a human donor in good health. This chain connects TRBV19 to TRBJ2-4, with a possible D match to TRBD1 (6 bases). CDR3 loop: CASSPTGTDIQYF. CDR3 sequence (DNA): TGTGCCAGTAGTCCTACAGGGACGGACATTCAGTACTTC.